A selection of T cell receptor beta chains follows, all from one sample in a study of radiotherapy plus CTLA-4 blockade in lung cancer. TCRdb's table, derived via immunoSEQ multiplex PCR, lists solely in-frame clones and lacks some. The sample holds just over 35,000 clones; roughly 85% are singletons and the top ten take 5.8%. This specimen consisted of peripheral blood, obtained from a patient treated with radiotherapy plus ipilimumab. The receptor set was obtained from a human donor with non-small cell lung cancer who had stable disease on radiotherapy plus ipilimumab. The CDR3 runs from the conserved cysteine through the conserved F or W. The D gene is left open where the match is weak. Clone size, where shown, is once, few, many, or a class for clones that have expanded.

d_gene: -
j_gene: TRBJ2-7
abundance: -
v_gene: TRBV9
CDR3aa: CASSVEEGGTYEQYF
CDR3nt: TGTGCCAGCAGCGTAGAGGAAGGGGGTACATACGAGCAGTACTTC

d_gene: -
j_gene: TRBJ2-5
abundance: -
v_gene: TRBV9
CDR3aa: CASSGAVQETQYF
CDR3nt: TGTGCCAGCAGCGGAGCGGTTCAAGAGACCCAGTACTTC

d_gene: TRBD1
j_gene: TRBJ1-2
abundance: large
v_gene: TRBV27
CDR3aa: CASSPQGALGYTF
CDR3nt: TGTGCCAGCAGTCCCCAGGGGGCACTTGGCTACACCTTC

d_gene: -
j_gene: TRBJ1-1
abundance: -
v_gene: TRBV14
CDR3aa: CASSREGAEAFF
CDR3nt: TGTGCCAGCAGCCGGGAGGGCGCTGAAGCTTTCTTT

d_gene: TRBD1
j_gene: TRBJ1-1
abundance: -
v_gene: TRBV7-9
CDR3aa: CASSAVGQGEAFF
CDR3nt: TGTGCCAGCAGCGCGGTGGGACAGGGTGAAGCTTTCTTT

d_gene: -
j_gene: TRBJ1-1
abundance: few
v_gene: TRBV27
CDR3aa: CATRQNTEAFF
CDR3nt: TGTGCCACCCGACAGAACACTGAAGCTTTCTTT

d_gene: TRBD2
j_gene: TRBJ2-1
abundance: -
v_gene: TRBV9
CDR3aa: CASSVVPSGTSSYNEQFF
CDR3nt: TGTGCCAGCAGCGTAGTCCCTAGCGGGACAAGCTCCTACAATGAGCAGTTCTTC

d_gene: -
j_gene: TRBJ1-2
abundance: few
v_gene: TRBV6-5
CDR3aa: CASTQGFGQGYTF
CDR3nt: TGTGCCAGCACACAGGGTTTCGGGCAAGGCTACACCTTC

d_gene: TRBD1
j_gene: TRBJ1-3
abundance: once
v_gene: TRBV7-8
CDR3aa: CASSYRTGTGNTIYF
CDR3nt: TGTGCCAGCAGCTACAGGACAGGAACTGGAAACACCATATATTTT

d_gene: -
j_gene: TRBJ2-7
abundance: once
v_gene: TRBV7-2
CDR3aa: CASSFWTTYEQYF
CDR3nt: TGTGCCAGCAGCTTCTGGACTACCTACGAGCAGTACTTC

d_gene: TRBD2
j_gene: TRBJ2-1
abundance: -
v_gene: TRBV7-9
CDR3aa: CASSRLVRTSGIDEQFF
CDR3nt: TGTGCCAGCAGCCGCCTAGTCCGGACTAGCGGGATAGATGAGCAGTTCTTC

d_gene: TRBD1
j_gene: TRBJ2-7
abundance: few
v_gene: TRBV27
CDR3aa: CASRWSRDRGLEQYF
CDR3nt: TGTGCCAGCAGATGGAGTCGGGACAGGGGGCTCGAGCAGTACTTC

d_gene: TRBD2
j_gene: TRBJ2-1
abundance: -
v_gene: TRBV28
CDR3aa: CASSLSGGTYNEQFF
CDR3nt: TGTGCCAGCAGTTTATCGGGAGGAACCTACAATGAGCAGTTCTTC

d_gene: TRBD2
j_gene: TRBJ2-1
abundance: few
v_gene: TRBV30
CDR3aa: CAWTRTSFSEQFF
CDR3nt: TGTGCCTGGACCCGGACTAGCTTCAGTGAGCAGTTCTTC

d_gene: TRBD1
j_gene: TRBJ1-2
abundance: -
v_gene: TRBV28
CDR3aa: CASRLRDRAFNYGYTF
CDR3nt: TGTGCCAGCAGGCTCCGGGACAGAGCCTTTAACTATGGCTACACCTTC

d_gene: -
j_gene: TRBJ1-5
abundance: -
v_gene: TRBV19
CDR3aa: CASSFRGESNQPQHF
CDR3nt: TGTGCCAGTAGCTTTCGGGGAGAGAGCAATCAGCCCCAGCATTTT

d_gene: TRBD1
j_gene: TRBJ1-4
abundance: -
v_gene: TRBV7-9
CDR3aa: CASSFPGQGENSFEKLFF
CDR3nt: TGTGCCAGCAGCTTTCCGGGACAGGGGGAGAACTCATTTGAAAAACTGTTTTTT

d_gene: TRBD2
j_gene: TRBJ2-7
abundance: -
v_gene: TRBV29-1
CDR3aa: CSVIFREGQLGYEQYF
CDR3nt: TGCAGCGTCATCTTCCGGGAGGGCCAATTGGGCTACGAGCAGTACTTC

d_gene: TRBD2
j_gene: TRBJ2-3
abundance: -
v_gene: TRBV28
CDR3aa: CASRTSGTDTQYF
CDR3nt: TGTGCCAGCAGGACTAGCGGAACAGATACGCAGTATTTT

d_gene: TRBD2
j_gene: TRBJ2-3
abundance: -
v_gene: TRBV9
CDR3aa: CASSYPKREGRGPEITDTQYF
CDR3nt: TGTGCCAGCAGCTATCCCAAGCGGGAGGGCCGAGGACCTGAGATCACAGATACGCAGTATTTT

d_gene: -
j_gene: TRBJ2-6
abundance: few
v_gene: TRBV6-6
CDR3aa: CASSPTSSGANVLTF
CDR3nt: TGTGCCAGCAGCCCTACTAGCTCTGGGGCCAACGTCCTGACTTTC

d_gene: TRBD1
j_gene: TRBJ1-6
abundance: -
v_gene: TRBV2
CDR3aa: CASSELGSGGSPLHF
CDR3nt: TGTGCCAGCAGTGAATTAGGTTCAGGGGGATCACCCCTCCACTTT

d_gene: -
j_gene: TRBJ2-3
abundance: -
v_gene: TRBV29-1
CDR3aa: CSGASVSTDTQYF
CDR3nt: TGCAGCGGCGCTAGCGTTAGCACAGATACGCAGTATTTT

d_gene: -
j_gene: TRBJ2-6
abundance: -
v_gene: TRBV6-4
CDR3aa: CASSEQGNNVLTF
CDR3nt: TGTGCCAGCAGTGAACAGGGTAACAACGTCCTGACTTTC

d_gene: -
j_gene: TRBJ2-1
abundance: -
v_gene: TRBV28
CDR3aa: CASGETTGRKQFF
CDR3nt: TGTGCCAGCGGGGAAACGACAGGACGCAAGCAGTTCTTC

d_gene: -
j_gene: TRBJ1-1
abundance: -
v_gene: TRBV6-6
CDR3aa: CASSPQGRPVEEAFF
CDR3nt: TGTGCCAGCAGTCCCCAGGGGCGCCCCGTGGAGGAAGCTTTCTTT

d_gene: TRBD1
j_gene: TRBJ1-2
abundance: -
v_gene: TRBV18
CDR3aa: CASSPGTGGSYGYTF
CDR3nt: TGTGCCAGCTCACCGGGGACAGGGGGAAGCTATGGCTACACCTTC

d_gene: -
j_gene: TRBJ2-3
abundance: -
v_gene: TRBV14
CDR3aa: CASSRLTGSGTDTQYF
CDR3nt: TGTGCCAGCAGCCGACTCACAGGGTCCGGCACAGATACGCAGTATTTT

d_gene: -
j_gene: TRBJ1-5
abundance: few
v_gene: TRBV5-1
CDR3aa: CASSLGTEGGQPQHF
CDR3nt: TGCGCCAGCAGCTTGGGGACAGAGGGCGGTCAGCCCCAGCATTTT

d_gene: TRBD2
j_gene: TRBJ2-1
abundance: -
v_gene: TRBV7-9
CDR3aa: CASTKTIGAGGNNEQFF
CDR3nt: TGTGCCAGCACCAAAACCATTGGGGCGGGAGGAAACAATGAGCAGTTCTTC

d_gene: TRBD1
j_gene: TRBJ2-7
abundance: -
v_gene: TRBV7-3
CDR3aa: CASSLGQGALTYEQYF
CDR3nt: TGTGCCAGCAGCTTAGGGCAGGGGGCGTTGACCTACGAGCAGTACTTC

d_gene: -
j_gene: TRBJ2-1
abundance: -
v_gene: TRBV9
CDR3aa: CASSVAGEDSYNEQFF
CDR3nt: TGTGCCAGCAGCGTAGCGGGAGAGGACTCCTACAATGAGCAGTTCTTC

d_gene: TRBD1
j_gene: TRBJ2-1
abundance: -
v_gene: TRBV9
CDR3aa: CASSVEWDSYNEQFF
CDR3nt: TGTGCCAGCAGCGTAGAGTGGGACAGTTACAATGAGCAGTTCTTC

d_gene: -
j_gene: TRBJ2-5
abundance: -
v_gene: TRBV7-2
CDR3aa: CASSPGSRETQYF
CDR3nt: TGTGCCAGCAGCCCGGGGTCCCGAGAGACCCAGTACTTC

d_gene: -
j_gene: TRBJ1-5
abundance: -
v_gene: TRBV5-6
CDR3aa: CASSSSLAHQPQHF
CDR3nt: TGTGCCAGCAGCTCGTCGTTAGCCCATCAGCCCCAGCATTTT